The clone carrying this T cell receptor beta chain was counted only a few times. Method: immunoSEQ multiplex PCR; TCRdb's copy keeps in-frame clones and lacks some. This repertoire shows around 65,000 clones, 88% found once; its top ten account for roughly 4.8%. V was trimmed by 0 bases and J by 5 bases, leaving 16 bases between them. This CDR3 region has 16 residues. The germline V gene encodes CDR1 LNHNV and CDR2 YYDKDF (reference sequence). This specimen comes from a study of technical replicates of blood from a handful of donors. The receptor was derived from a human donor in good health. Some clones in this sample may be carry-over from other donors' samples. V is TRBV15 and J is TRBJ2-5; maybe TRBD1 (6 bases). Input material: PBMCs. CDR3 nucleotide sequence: TGTGCCACCAGCAGAGATTTACCAGGGGTTTACGAGACCCAGTACTTC. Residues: CATSRDLPGVYETQYF.